The clone carrying this T cell receptor (beta chain) was picked up a small number of times. Its antigen is not known. Primers used in a second PCR of roughly 6 to 11 cycles were a sample-barcoded 5' primer and a J-beta primer mix. MiXCR was run by TCRdb on the 5' RACE reads, yielding one entry per CDR3 protein. The sample shows about 780,000 distinct CDR3 sequences, more than 25% of them seen only once. The entry originates in a study of blood T cells in healthy people across ages. The study, taken as a whole, reports: The lack of PBMC sorting stopped any conclusive naive versus antigen-experienced comparison.

The ends were cut back, 4 bases at V and 0 bases at J, with 17 bases in the middle. Per the germline V gene, CDR1 is SGHKS and CDR2 is YYEKEE (reference sequence). The CDR3 runs 17 residues. Whenever a sample was processed, at least 6 million PBMCs were isolated. The sample also formed part of further work on T cells of mothers and their children.

The chain links TRBV5-5 to TRBJ1-3; D is ambiguous. This receptor was identified in a boy between 10 and 17 years old in good health. Sequencing was carried out using blood. CDR3 in amino acids: CASSPHTGPFSGNTIYF. The DNA of the CDR3 is TGTGCCAGCAGCCCCCATACGGGCCCTTTCTCTGGAAACACCATATATTTT.